This TCR beta chain appears in the sequencing data of a study of tumor-infiltrating lymphocytes in primary liver carcinoma. The CDR3 sequence is 17 residues long. V dropped 0 bases and J dropped 0; count of bases not matched to a gene: 7. From germline, CDR1 is ENHRY and CDR2 SYGVKD. The template, around 540 ng total RNA, yielded TCR beta cDNA made with a constant-region primer. The TCR beta library was amplified through three nested multiplex PCR rounds in a modified ARM-PCR procedure. Each of the first two PCR rounds ran approximately 11 cycles with TRBV1-TRBV30 forward and C-beta reverse primers. MiXCR was run by TCRdb on the multiplex PCR reads, yielding one entry per CDR3 protein. The sample shows more than 150,000 distinct CDR3 sequences, about 60% of them seen only once. Germline DNA was also extracted, with blood RNA taken from unsorted whole blood. A four-milliliter peripheral blood sample was collected before surgery.

J is TRBJ2-7 and V is TRBV10-3; 8 nucleotides align to TRBD2. The sequence came from a man in his forties with primary liver carcinoma and hepatitis B virus infection. The specimen was peripheral blood. The CDR3 is CAISESGVAGPSYEQYF. DNA for the CDR3: TGTGCCATCAGTGAGTCGGGAGTAGCGGGACCCTCCTACGAGCAGTACTTC.